This T cell receptor (beta chain) came from a study of shared clonotypes between healthy human individuals. Broader study findings: Naive subsets typically showed greater estimated richness than memory subsets.

This CDR3 comprises 13 residues. Germline loops: CDR1 SNHLY, CDR2 FYNNEI. The ends lost 6 bases at V and 4 bases at J; junction bases unmatched: 4. Method: immunoSEQ multiplex PCR; TCRdb's copy keeps in-frame clones and lacks some. The data contain approximately 2,300,000 clones, roughly 92% of them singletons. About this clone itself: Its antigen is not identified. The same CDR3 can be traced to other DNA sequences in this sample.

Material: naive CD4+ T cells from PBMCs. Indicated subset: CD45RA+ positively selected. The gene calls are TRBV2 and TRBJ1-2; 8 bases match TRBD1. The TCR originated in a man aged 18 to 30 in good health. Some clones in this sample may be carry-over from other donors' samples. Written as DNA, the CDR3 is TGTGCCAGCAGAGCAGGACAGGGCTATGGCTACACCTTC. Translated: CASRAGQGYGYTF.